The T cell receptor (beta chain) under discussion was sequenced for a study of OX40 agonist ivuxolimab in advanced cancers. As for the study in general: Patients were treated with intravenous ivuxolimab, dosed at 0.01 to 10 mg/kg and infused every 2 weeks.

Per the germline V gene, CDR1 is WNHNN and CDR2 is SYGVQD (reference sequence). CDR3 length equals 15 residues. The V segment lost 3 bases and the J segment 8 bases; nucleotides outside the gene matches: 10. This table comes from immunoSEQ multiplex PCR, and its TCRdb copy is limited to in-frame clones, with some not included. Here the sample spans approximately 30,000 clones, more than 70% being singletons. V is TRBV10-1 and J is TRBJ2-7; TRBD2 aligns across 10 bases. The sequences come from CD4+ or CD8+ T cells sorted from blood, collected in a trial of the OX40 agonist ivuxolimab. This receptor was obtained from an adult with an advanced solid tumor such as melanoma, head and neck, liver or kidney cancer. The CDR3 nucleotides read TGCGCCAGCAGTGACAGTCTAGCGGGAGCTGGGCAGCAGTACTTC. Its protein is CASSDSLAGAGQQYF.